Listed here is a single T cell receptor (beta chain). Its cognate antigen is unknown. V lost 1 base and J 6 bases, leaving 14 bases between the germline ends. Germline loops: CDR1 SEHNR, CDR2 FQNEAQ (reference sequence). This CDR3 spans 15 amino acids. The data derive from a study of circulating and synovial CD4+ cells in juvenile arthritis. Whole-study results and caveats: T cell genome counts differed by at least an order of magnitude between CPL and CD4 samples. Diversity here was lower than in bulk blood CD4 cells. Shared-clonotype fractions with synovium likely underestimate full repertoire overlap.

The data were produced by immunoSEQ multiplex PCR, yet TCRdb's version contains in-frame clones alone and is incomplete. This repertoire shows over 30,000 clones, about 95% found once; its top ten account for more than 0.15%. This TCR derives from a human donor with juvenile idiopathic arthritis. The chain couples TRBV7-9 to TRBJ2-3, with a tentative D call TRBD2 (5 bases). The sample consisted of CD4+ T cells from blood. The CDR3 reads CASSLVGLSADTQYF. The CDR3 nucleotides read TGTGCCAGCAGCTTAGTAGGACTGTCCGCGGATACGCAGTATTTT.